This TCR beta chain was sequenced in a study of cytomegalovirus exposure and HLA in healthy donors. 60 Vbeta and 13 Jbeta primers were used in PCR. Data came from immunoSEQ multiplex PCR; TCRdb stores just in-frame clones and leaves some out. The table has under 150,000 clones, around 81% seen once; the top ten hold almost 7%. The CDR3 runs 16 residues. V lost 2 bases, J lost 1 base, and 7 bases stayed unmatched. Germline assignment: CDR1 MGHRA and CDR2 YSYEKL. Concerning this clone itself: No conserved phenylalanine or tryptophan ends this CDR3, so it is likely a read error.

This chain links TRBV4-1 with TRBJ1-1; 7 nucleotides line up with TRBD1. This clonotype was obtained from a man in his forties in good health and CMV-seropositive. Sample: PBMCs. In DNA form, the CDR3 reads TGCGCCAGCAGCCAAAGTGCGACAGGGTGGAACACTGAAGCTTTCCTT. This sequence encodes CASSQSATGWNTEAFL.